The 17 T cell receptor beta chains in this list originate from one sample, sequenced in a study of OX40 agonist ivuxolimab in advanced cancers. Clones were sequenced by immunoSEQ multiplex PCR, and TCRdb holds only the in-frame ones, with some missing. The sample records about 48,000 clones, around 87% being singletons. The material was CD4+ or CD8+ T cells sorted from blood, obtained in a trial of the OX40 agonist ivuxolimab. The receptors come from an adult with an advanced solid tumor such as melanoma, head and neck, liver or kidney cancer.

In its sample, this clone was seen a few times. The chain couples TRBV2 to TRBJ1-6; D gene uncertain. V was clipped by 8 bases and J by 8 bases, with 10 bases between them. The CDR3 spans 12 residues. Germline loops: CDR1 SNHLY, CDR2 FYNNEI. The CDR3 region has the DNA TGTGCCAGCCACACCCTATATTCACCCCTCCACTTT. Encoded protein: CASHTLYSPLHF.

The sample holds one count of this clone. V and J are TRBV28 and TRBJ2-5, with unresolved D. This CDR3 is 14 amino acids long. The germline V gene has CDR1 MDHEN and CDR2 SYDVKM. Trimming removed 1 base from V and 2 bases from J, with 8 bases in between. The CDR3 is CASSLLGNQETQYF. The CDR3 nucleotides are TGTGCCAGCAGTTTATTGGGCAATCAAGAGACCCAGTACTTC.

This clone was recorded once. This CDR3 is also generated by other DNA sequences in the sample. The chain uses TRBV25-1 and TRBJ2-1, with D possibly TRBD1 on 6 matching bases. This CDR3 spans 16 amino acids. Looked up from germline, CDR1 is MGHDK and CDR2 is SYGVNS. V was pared by 4 bases and J by 0 bases, with 13 bases between. CDR3 bases: TGTGCCAGCAGTGGTTGGGACACAAGCTCCTACAATGAGCAGTTCTTC. This encodes CASSGWDTSSYNEQFF.

V is TRBV11-2 and J is TRBJ1-2, with a tentative D call TRBD1 (5 bases). CDR1 is SGHAT and CDR2 is FQNNGV in the germline V gene. This CDR3 is built from 13 residues. V shed 5 bases and J shed 5 bases, with 12 bases lying between them. In DNA form, the CDR3 reads TGTGCCAGCAGCCACGGGGGAGGATATGGCTACACCTTC. Its protein product is CASSHGGGYGYTF.

The chain combines TRBV6-4 with TRBJ1-5; possibly TRBD1 for D (6 bases). Trimming took off 0 bases at V and 3 bases at J, with 18 bases between the two ends. In germline, CDR1 is MRHNA, CDR2 SNTAGT. This CDR3 contains 18 residues. The CDR3 sequence: CASSDSMSGERDNQPQHF. CDR3 nucleotides: TGTGCCAGCAGTGACTCGATGTCAGGGGAGAGAGACAATCAGCCCCAGCATTTT.

The rearrangement uses TRBV6-1 and TRBJ1-2, with 8 bases fitting TRBD1. The junction had 10 bases not matched to a gene; V was cut back by 5 bases and J by 8 bases. The CDR3 contains 14 residues. Germline CDR1 reads MNHNS; CDR2 reads SASEGT. CDR3 region: CASSQRTGIGGYTF. CDR3 nucleotides: TGTGCCAGCAGTCAACGGACAGGGATCGGCGGCTACACCTTC.

Relative to its sample, this clone is medium-sized. The chain is built from TRBV5-6 and TRBJ1-2; D is ambiguous. Germline assignment: CDR1 SGHDT and CDR2 YYEEEE. The CDR3 totals 13 residues. The V end lost 7 bases, the J end lost 5 bases, and 15 bases lay between the germline ends. For the CDR3, the DNA is TGTGCCAGCGGCCCCCCAGGCATGTATGGCTACACCTTC. Translated: CASGPPGMYGYTF.

The rearrangement joins TRBV9 to TRBJ2-7, with no clear D. The length of the CDR3 is 14 residues. Germline V gene sequence: CDR1 SGDLS, CDR2 YYNGEE. The V and J ends lost 4 bases and 1 base respectively, with 12 bases between them. CDR3 residues: CASSPRWSSYEQYF. The CDR3 coding sequence is TGTGCCAGCAGCCCCCGTTGGAGTTCCTACGAGCAGTACTTC.

The gene calls are TRBV19 and TRBJ2-7, with TRBD2 matching over 10 bases. This CDR3 is 16 amino acids long. V was pared by 2 bases and J by 7 bases, with 11 bases of the junction left unmatched. Germline values: CDR1 LNHDA, CDR2 SQIVND (reference sequence). CDR3 amino acids: CASSIRGLAKFGEQYF. CDR3 sequence (DNA): TGTGCCAGTAGTATAAGGGGACTAGCGAAGTTTGGGGAGCAGTACTTC.

The chain recombines TRBV6-6 with TRBJ1-1; tentative D call: TRBD1 (6 bases). This CDR3 is built from 14 residues. Between the trimmed V and J ends, which lost 5 bases and 1 base, there was a span of 11 bases. The V gene's germline CDR1 is MNHNY and CDR2 SVGAGI (reference sequence). The CDR3 region has the DNA TGTGCCAGCAGTGCACAGGGCTGGAACACTGAAGCTTTCTTT. Encoded protein: CASSAQGWNTEAFF.

The chain links TRBV28 to TRBJ2-3, with 8 bases fitting TRBD2. With 4 bases clipped from V and 2 bases from J, the junction kept 8 bases outside the gene matches. The CDR3 length is 16 residues. CDR1 MDHEN and CDR2 SYDVKM come from the germline V gene. The CDR3 DNA reads TGTGCCAGCAGTTCCACGGTTAGCGGGAACACAGATACGCAGTATTTT. As protein: CASSSTVSGNTDTQYF.

The V and J genes are TRBV18 and TRBJ2-7, with D perhaps TRBD1 or TRBD2 (5 bases each). CDR1 KGHSH and CDR2 LQKENI come from the germline V gene. The CDR3 is 15 amino acids. The ends were cut back, 1 base at V and 7 bases at J, with 17 bases in the middle. CDR3 sequence: CASSPLISGAGEQYF. The CDR3 region has the DNA TGTGCCAGCTCACCACTTATTTCCGGGGCTGGGGAGCAGTACTTC.

The chain joins TRBV2 to TRBJ1-6; D might be TRBD1 (6 bases). Trimming took off 6 bases at V and 5 bases at J, with 11 bases between the two ends. Looked up from germline, CDR1 is SNHLY and CDR2 is FYNNEI. The length of the CDR3 is 14 residues. The CDR3 sequence: CASRSDSHNSPLHF. The CDR3 DNA reads as TGTGCCAGCAGGTCGGACAGCCATAATTCACCCCTCCACTTT. Full variable domain (remainder filled in from reference TRBV2 and TRBJ1-6): EPEVTQTPSHQVTQMGQEVILRCVPISNHLYFYWYRQILGQKVEFLVSFYNNEISEKSEIFDDQFSVERPDGSNFTLKIRSTKLEDSAMYFCASRSDSHNSPLHFGNGTRLTVT.

The V call is TRBV28, the J call TRBJ2-5; 14 bases are a match to TRBD2. Germline loops: CDR1 MDHEN, CDR2 SYDVKM. The J segment lost 4 bases and the V segment lost 10 bases, leaving 8 bases of the junction unmatched. The CDR3 is 15 residues long. The DNA of the CDR3 is TGTGCCATCACCCGACTAGCGGGAGGGCGAGAGACCCAGTACTTC. This gives the protein CAITRLAGGRETQYF.

The chain employs TRBV5-3 and TRBJ1-2, with D possibly matching TRBD1 (5 bases). TRBV5-3 is placed among ORFs of uncertain function. There are 16 residues in the CDR3. V shed 2 bases and J shed 5 bases, with 19 bases lying between them. The CDR3 DNA reads TGTGCCAGAAGCTTCTTTAGACCCCGACAGTTATATGGCTACACCTTC. Its protein is CARSFFRPRQLYGYTF.

The rearrangement uses TRBV10-1 and TRBJ2-1, with D hard to call. Trimming shortened V by 4 bases and J by 1 base, and 5 bases separated the two germline ends. Germline assignment: CDR1 WNHNN and CDR2 SYGVQD (reference sequence). The CDR3 contains 13 residues. CDR3: CASSVGSYNEQFF. CDR3 in DNA: TGCGCCAGCAGTGTGGGGTCCTACAATGAGCAGTTCTTC.

This clone came up a few times. The chain is built from TRBV19 and TRBJ1-1; no definite D call. With 4 bases removed from V and 1 base from J, the gap between germline ends came to 7 bases. Germline V gene lookup returns CDR1 LNHDA and CDR2 SQIVND (reference sequence). The CDR3 contains 13 residues. The CDR3 loop reads CASSKSRNTEAFF. CDR3 DNA: TGTGCCAGTAGTAAAAGTCGGAACACTGAAGCTTTCTTT.